The 16 T cell receptor beta chains in this list originate from one sample, sequenced in a study of OX40 agonist ivuxolimab in advanced cancers. Sequencing was performed with immunoSEQ multiplex PCR; in TCRdb, only in-frame clones are kept and a portion is missing. Of 15,000 to 20,000 clones listed, approximately 79% are singletons. Source: CD4+ or CD8+ T cells sorted from blood, taken in a trial of the OX40 agonist ivuxolimab. These receptors all stem from an adult with an advanced solid tumor such as melanoma, head and neck, liver or kidney cancer.

This clone was seen just once. The gene calls are TRBV28 and TRBJ2-4; D not certain. The CDR3 loop spans 12 amino acids. Trimming shortened V by 6 bases and J by 5 bases, and 8 bases separated the two germline ends. Germline CDR1 and CDR2: MDHEN and SYDVKM. Here the CDR3 reads CASSPLENIQYF. CDR3 bases: TGTGCCAGCAGCCCGTTAGAAAACATTCAGTACTTC.

The chain combines TRBV19 with TRBJ1-6; D gene uncertain. This CDR3 contains 13 residues. V was cut by 5 bases and J by 6 bases, with 8 bases left in between. Germline CDR1 LNHDA, CDR2 SQIVND (reference sequence). The CDR3 DNA follows: TGTGCCAGTAGTGATAGGGTTAATTCACCCCTCCACTTT. Translating it yields CASSDRVNSPLHF. The whole variable domain, filled in from reference TRBV19 and TRBJ1-6, reads DGGITQSPKYLFRKEGQNVTLSCEQNLNHDAMYWYRQDPGQGLRLIYYSQIVNDFQKGDIAEGYSVSREKKESFPLTVTSAQKNPTAFYLCASSDRVNSPLHFGNGTRLTVT.

The V and J genes are TRBV5-1 and TRBJ2-1; 8 bases map to TRBD1. The CDR3 runs 14 residues. After removal of 0 bases from V and 8 bases from J, the junction contained 4 bases not matched to a gene. Germline CDR1 and CDR2: SGHRS and YFSETQ. CDR3 coding DNA: TGCGCCAGCAGCTTGGAAGACAGGGGCCATGAGCAGTTCTTC. It specifies CASSLEDRGHEQFF.

The chain joins TRBV11-2 to TRBJ2-7; 12 bases line up with TRBD2. This CDR3 spans 15 amino acids. V shed 1 base, J shed 6 bases, and the junction held 4 bases outside the gene matches. Germline loops: CDR1 SGHAT, CDR2 FQNNGV. Here the CDR3 reads CASSLGTSGISEQYF. The CDR3 DNA sequence: TGTGCCAGCAGCTTAGGGACTAGCGGGATCTCCGAGCAGTACTTC.

The V gene is TRBV5-8, the J gene TRBJ2-1; D gene unclear. The CDR3 runs to 12 residues. V was cut by 4 bases and J by 7 bases, with 9 bases left in between. Germline CDR1 reads SGHTS; CDR2 reads YDEGEE. CDR3 loop: CASSALLNEQFF. DNA of the CDR3: TGTGCCAGCAGCGCCTTGTTGAATGAGCAGTTCTTC.

The chain couples TRBV5-1 to TRBJ1-2, with D uncertain. The V and J ends lost 0 bases and 4 bases respectively, with 10 bases between them. Germline loops: CDR1 SGHRS, CDR2 YFSETQ. CDR3 size: 14 residues. CDR3 bases: TGCGCCAGCAGCTTGGCCGGTCCCATCTATGGCTACACCTTC. It is translated as CASSLAGPIYGYTF. Together with reference TRBV5-1 and TRBJ1-2, the CDR3 gives the full variable domain: KAGVTQTPRYLIKTRGQQVTLSCSPISGHRSVSWYQQTPGQGLQFLFEYFSETQRNKGNFPGRFSGRQFSNSRSEMNVSTLELGDSALYLCASSLAGPIYGYTFGSGTRLTVV.

The V and J genes are TRBV30 and TRBJ2-3, with D perhaps given as TRBD1 or TRBD2 (6 bases each). Deletions cut 3 bases from V and 5 bases from J, with 21 bases between. The germline gives CDR1 GTSNPN, CDR2 SVGIG (reference sequence). This CDR3 region has 16 residues. CDR3 in DNA: TGTGCCTGGAGAGGACGGGGGCCATTGTCGGGAGATACGCAGTATTTT. Encoded protein: CAWRGRGPLSGDTQYF. The whole variable domain, remainder taken from reference TRBV30 and TRBJ2-3, is SQTIHQWPATLVQPVGSPLSLECTVEGTSNPNLYWYRQAAGRGLQLLFYSVGIGQISSEVPQNLSASRPQDRQFILSSKKLLLSDSGFYLCAWRGRGPLSGDTQYFGPGTRLTVL.

This sequence joins TRBV5-4 and TRBJ2-1; D call uncertain. CDR3 size: 15 residues. V lost 3 bases to trimming and J lost 0 bases, with 10 bases between them. Germline CDR1 SGHNT, CDR2 YYREEE (reference sequence). In DNA form, the CDR3 reads TGTGCCAGCAGCTCCGGGTCGGGCTCCTACAATGAGCAGTTCTTC. As protein: CASSSGSGSYNEQFF.

The CDR3 is CASSSPLTEEETQYF. Here the CDR3 DNA reads TGTGCCAGCAGCTCCCCTTTGACCGAGGAAGAGACCCAGTACTTC. V usage is TRBV13 and J usage is TRBJ2-5, with D hard to call. Germline CDR1 PRHDT, CDR2 FYEKMQ (reference sequence). The CDR3 length is 15 residues. Trimming took off 4 bases at V and 3 bases at J, with 15 bases between the two ends. Full variable domain (rest looked up from reference TRBV13 and TRBJ2-5): AAGVIQSPRHLIKEKRETATLKCYPIPRHDTVYWYQQGPGQDPQFLISFYEKMQSDKGSIPDRFSAQQFSDYHSELNMSSLELGDSALYFCASSSPLTEEETQYFGPGTRLLVL.

The chain has TRBV28 and TRBJ1-1; D unresolved. The CDR3 is 15 amino acids. The germline V gene has CDR1 MDHEN and CDR2 SYDVKM. Deletions cut 6 bases from V and 1 base from J, with 15 bases between. The CDR3 nucleotides are TGTGCCAGCAGACATACCCTCCGGGCGAACACTGAAGCTTTCTTT. This codes for CASRHTLRANTEAFF.

The chain recombines TRBV11-2 with TRBJ2-4; D possibly corresponds to TRBD1 (5 bases). The germline V gene has CDR1 SGHAT and CDR2 FQNNGV. V was pared by 5 bases and J by 6 bases, with 14 bases between. This CDR3 region has 14 residues. This CDR3 reads CASSPPRGRNIQYF. CDR3 nucleotide sequence: TGTGCCAGCAGCCCCCCAAGGGGTAGAAACATTCAGTACTTC.

The rearrangement joins TRBV2 to TRBJ1-2; D ambiguous. The CDR3 totals 14 residues. V lost 7 bases to trimming and J lost 8 bases, with 20 bases between them. Germline V gives CDR1 SNHLY, CDR2 FYNNEI. The CDR3 is CASNRKELTGGYTF. Written as DNA, the CDR3 is TGTGCCAGCAACAGAAAGGAACTTACGGGCGGCTACACCTTC.

The chain uses TRBV6-6 and TRBJ2-1; D is unclear. The CDR3 runs to 14 residues. Between the trimmed V and J ends, which lost 1 base and 7 bases, there was a span of 11 bases. Per the germline V gene, CDR1 is MNHNY and CDR2 is SVGAGI (reference sequence). CDR3 DNA sequence: TGTGCCAGCAGTTACTTGCAGATTTCTAATGAGCAGTTCTTC. Protein: CASSYLQISNEQFF.

This clone was counted once. This rearrangement joins TRBV10-3 to TRBJ1-2; weak D call: TRBD1 (5 bases). Trimming cost V 7 bases and J 5 bases, with 14 bases left between them. CDR3 length: 13 residues. CDR1 is ENHRY, CDR2 SYGVKD, per germline. The CDR3 DNA reads TGTGCCATCAAAGGGCAGGGAGGTTATGGCTACACCTTC. This codes for CAIKGQGGYGYTF.

This chain uses TRBV6-1 with TRBJ1-6; 10 bases match TRBD1. There are 15 residues in the CDR3. Trimming at V came to 6 bases and at J to 7 bases, leaving 6 bases not matched to a gene. Germline values: CDR1 MNHNS, CDR2 SASEGT. CDR3 sequence (DNA): TGTGCCAGCAGGCCCGGGACAGGGGACAATTCACCCCTCCACTTT. It encodes CASRPGTGDNSPLHF.

V and J are TRBV2 and TRBJ2-6; possible D gene TRBD2, 5 bases. Germline V gene lookup returns CDR1 SNHLY and CDR2 FYNNEI. The CDR3 extends over 15 amino acids. The ends were cut back, 3 bases at V and 0 bases at J, with 6 bases in the middle. CDR3 sequence (DNA): TGTGCCAGCAGTGACGGGATCTCTGGGGCCAACGTCCTGACTTTC. Amino acids: CASSDGISGANVLTF.